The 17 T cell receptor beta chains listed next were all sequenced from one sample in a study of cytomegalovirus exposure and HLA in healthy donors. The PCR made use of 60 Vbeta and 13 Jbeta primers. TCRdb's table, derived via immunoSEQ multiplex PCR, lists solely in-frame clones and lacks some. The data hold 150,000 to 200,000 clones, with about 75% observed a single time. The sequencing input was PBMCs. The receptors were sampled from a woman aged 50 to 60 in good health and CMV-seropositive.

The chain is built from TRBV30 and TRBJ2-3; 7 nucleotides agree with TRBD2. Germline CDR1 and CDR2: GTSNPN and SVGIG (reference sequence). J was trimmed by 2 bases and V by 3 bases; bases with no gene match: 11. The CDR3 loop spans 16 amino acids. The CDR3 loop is CAWRRFGTTLTDTQYF. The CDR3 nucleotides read TGTGCCTGGAGAAGATTCGGGACTACCCTCACAGATACGCAGTATTTT.

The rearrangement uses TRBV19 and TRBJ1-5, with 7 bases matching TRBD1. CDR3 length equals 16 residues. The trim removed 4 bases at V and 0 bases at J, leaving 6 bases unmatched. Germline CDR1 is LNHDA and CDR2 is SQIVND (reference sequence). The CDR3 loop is CASSTYRQGSNQPQHF. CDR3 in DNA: TGTGCCAGTAGTACCTACCGACAGGGTAGCAATCAGCCCCAGCATTTT. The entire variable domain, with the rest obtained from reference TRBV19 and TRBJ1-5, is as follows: DGGITQSPKYLFRKEGQNVTLSCEQNLNHDAMYWYRQDPGQGLRLIYYSQIVNDFQKGDIAEGYSVSREKKESFPLTVTSAQKNPTAFYLCASSTYRQGSNQPQHFGDGTRLSIL.

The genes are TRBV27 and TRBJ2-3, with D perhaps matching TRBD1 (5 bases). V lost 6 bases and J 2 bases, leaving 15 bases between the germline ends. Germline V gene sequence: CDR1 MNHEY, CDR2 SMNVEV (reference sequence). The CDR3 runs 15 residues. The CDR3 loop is CASSPRQGNTDTQYF. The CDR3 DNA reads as TGTGCCAGCAGCCCTCGGCAGGGTAACACAGATACGCAGTATTTT.

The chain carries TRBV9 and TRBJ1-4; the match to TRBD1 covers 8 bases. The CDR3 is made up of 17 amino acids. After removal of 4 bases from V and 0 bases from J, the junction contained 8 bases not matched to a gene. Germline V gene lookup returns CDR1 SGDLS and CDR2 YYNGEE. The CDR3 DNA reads TGTGCCAGCAGCCCATCGACAGGGGTTGCAACTAATGAAAAACTGTTTTTT. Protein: CASSPSTGVATNEKLFF.

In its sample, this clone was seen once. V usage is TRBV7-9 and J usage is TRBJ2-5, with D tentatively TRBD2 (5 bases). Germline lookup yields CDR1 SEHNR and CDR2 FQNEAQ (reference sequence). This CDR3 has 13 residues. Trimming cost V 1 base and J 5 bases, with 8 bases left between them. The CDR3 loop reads CASSLELGETQYF. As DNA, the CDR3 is TGTGCCAGCAGCTTAGAACTAGGGGAGACCCAGTACTTC.

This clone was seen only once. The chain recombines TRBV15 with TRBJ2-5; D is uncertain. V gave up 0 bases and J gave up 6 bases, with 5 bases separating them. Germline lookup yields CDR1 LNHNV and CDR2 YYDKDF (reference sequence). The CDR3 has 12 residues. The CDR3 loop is CATSRDQKTQYF. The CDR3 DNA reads TGTGCCACCAGCAGAGATCAAAAGACCCAGTACTTC.

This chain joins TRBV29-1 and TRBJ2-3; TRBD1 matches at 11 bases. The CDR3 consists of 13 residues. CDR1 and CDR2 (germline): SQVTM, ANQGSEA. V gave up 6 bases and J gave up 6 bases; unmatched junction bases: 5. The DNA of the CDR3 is TGCAGCGTCTGGACAGGGGGCAGTGATACGCAGTATTTT. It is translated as CSVWTGGSDTQYF.

The chain's CDR3 is CASSTPTGGNEQFF. CDR3 DNA sequence: TGTGCCAGTAGTACTCCGACAGGGGGAAATGAGCAGTTCTTC. The chain couples TRBV19 to TRBJ2-1, with 9 bases aligning to TRBD1. Germline trimming cut 4 bases from V and 7 bases from J; bases unmatched to any gene: 5. Per germline, CDR1 LNHDA and CDR2 SQIVND (reference sequence). The CDR3 is 14 amino acids. Full variable domain (outside the CDR3, taken from reference TRBV19 and TRBJ2-1): DGGITQSPKYLFRKEGQNVTLSCEQNLNHDAMYWYRQDPGQGLRLIYYSQIVNDFQKGDIAEGYSVSREKKESFPLTVTSAQKNPTAFYLCASSTPTGGNEQFFGPGTRLTVL.

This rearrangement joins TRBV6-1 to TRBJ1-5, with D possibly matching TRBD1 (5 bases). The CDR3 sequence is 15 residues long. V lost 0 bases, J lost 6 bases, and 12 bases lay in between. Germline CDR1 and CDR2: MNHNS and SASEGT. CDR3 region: CASSEAYGGGQPQHF. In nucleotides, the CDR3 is TGTGCCAGCAGTGAAGCGTATGGGGGAGGTCAGCCCCAGCATTTT.

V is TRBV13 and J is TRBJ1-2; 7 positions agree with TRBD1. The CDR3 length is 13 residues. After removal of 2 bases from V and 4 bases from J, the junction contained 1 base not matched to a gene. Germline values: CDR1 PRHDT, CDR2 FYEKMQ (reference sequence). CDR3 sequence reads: CASSLSGGYGYTF. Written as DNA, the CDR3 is TGTGCCAGCAGCTTATCAGGGGGCTATGGCTACACCTTC.

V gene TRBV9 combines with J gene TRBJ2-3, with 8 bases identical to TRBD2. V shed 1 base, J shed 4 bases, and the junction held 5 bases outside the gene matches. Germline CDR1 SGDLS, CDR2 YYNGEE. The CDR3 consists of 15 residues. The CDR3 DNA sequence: TGTGCCAGCAGCGTATCAGCGGGGGCTGCAGATACGCAGTATTTT. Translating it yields CASSVSAGAADTQYF.

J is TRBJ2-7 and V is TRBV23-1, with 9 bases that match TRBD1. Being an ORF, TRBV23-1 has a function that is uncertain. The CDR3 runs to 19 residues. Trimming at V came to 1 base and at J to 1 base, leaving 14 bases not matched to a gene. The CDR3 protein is CASSQWSKPGTGTSYEQYF. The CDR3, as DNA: TGCGCCAGCAGTCAATGGTCTAAACCCGGGACAGGGACTTCCTACGAGCAGTACTTC.

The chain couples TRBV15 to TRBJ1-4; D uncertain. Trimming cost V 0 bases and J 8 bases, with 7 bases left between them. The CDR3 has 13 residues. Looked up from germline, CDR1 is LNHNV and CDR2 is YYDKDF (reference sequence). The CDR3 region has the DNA TGTGCCACCAGCAGAGATCGGGTGGAAAAACTGTTTTTT. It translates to CATSRDRVEKLFF.

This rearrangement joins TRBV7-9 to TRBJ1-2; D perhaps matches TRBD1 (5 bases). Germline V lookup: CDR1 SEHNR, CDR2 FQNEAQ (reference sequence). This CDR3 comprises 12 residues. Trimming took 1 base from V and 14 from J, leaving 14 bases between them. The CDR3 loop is CASSLDQGSRTF. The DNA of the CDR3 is TGTGCCAGCAGCTTAGATCAGGGATCAAGGACCTTC.

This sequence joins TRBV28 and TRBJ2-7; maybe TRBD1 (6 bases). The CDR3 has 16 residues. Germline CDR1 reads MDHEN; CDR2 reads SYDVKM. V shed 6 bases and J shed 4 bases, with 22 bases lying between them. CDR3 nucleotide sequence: TGTGCCAGCAGCCCCCGGGGCAGGGGCAACCTTTACGAGCAGTACTTC. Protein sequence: CASSPRGRGNLYEQYF. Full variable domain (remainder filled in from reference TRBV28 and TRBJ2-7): DVKVTQSSRYLVKRTGEKVFLECVQDMDHENMFWYRQDPGLGLRLIYFSYDVKMKEKGDIPEGYSVSREKKERFSLILESASTNQTSMYLCASSPRGRGNLYEQYFGPGTRLTVT.

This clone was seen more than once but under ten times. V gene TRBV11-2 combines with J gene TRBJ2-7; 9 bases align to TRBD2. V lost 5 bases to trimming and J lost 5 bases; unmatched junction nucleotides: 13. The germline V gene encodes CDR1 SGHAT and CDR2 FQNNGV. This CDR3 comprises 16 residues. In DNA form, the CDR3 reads TGTGCCAGCAGCCCTATACACGGCGGGAGGGAGGACGAGCAGTACTTC. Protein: CASSPIHGGREDEQYF.

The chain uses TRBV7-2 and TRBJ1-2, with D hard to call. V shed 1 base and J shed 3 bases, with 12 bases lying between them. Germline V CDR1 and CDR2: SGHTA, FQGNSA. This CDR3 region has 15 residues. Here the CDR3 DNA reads TGTGCCAGCAGCTTAGTCGGGGAGGGCTACTATGGCTACACCTTC. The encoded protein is CASSLVGEGYYGYTF.